The 5 T cell receptor beta chains below were found in one sample sequenced in a study of shared T cell receptors in the human thymus. Generated by immunoSEQ multiplex PCR, the TCRdb table keeps only in-frame clones and is missing some. The profile shows 550,000 to 800,000 clones, 75% to 90% of them singletons. The same specimen was also included in a second study, on human thymus T cells.

Sequencing used thymocytes. The receptors were sampled from a girl under three years old with a congenital heart defect.

The V and J genes are TRBV7-2 and TRBJ1-2, with no clear D. V lost 5 bases and J lost 4, with 17 bases in between. From germline, CDR1 is SGHTA and CDR2 FQGNSA. This CDR3 is 15 amino acids long. The CDR3 is CASSRWAGPRYGYTF. DNA of the CDR3: TGTGCCAGCAGCCGATGGGCGGGCCCCCGCTATGGCTACACCTTC.

The chain recombines TRBV7-2 with TRBJ2-7; TRBD1 is a possible D gene (6 bases). Germline V gene lookup returns CDR1 SGHTA and CDR2 FQGNSA. The CDR3 has 15 residues. V lost 5 bases to trimming and J lost 1 base, with 15 bases between them. The CDR3 region is CASSRDTEDSYEQYF. CDR3 nucleotide sequence: TGTGCCAGCAGCCGGGACACGGAGGATTCCTACGAGCAGTACTTC.

This clone was counted a single time. The genes are TRBV9 and TRBJ1-1; D may be TRBD1 (6 bases). V lost 0 bases and J 1 base, leaving 13 bases between the germline ends. CDR3 length: 16 amino acids. CDR1 and CDR2 (germline): SGDLS, YYNGEE. CDR3: CASSVVPGEGNTEAFF. The CDR3, as DNA: TGTGCCAGCAGCGTAGTCCCAGGGGAGGGGAACACTGAAGCTTTCTTT.

V gene TRBV29-1 combines with J gene TRBJ2-1; maybe TRBD1 (6 bases). The CDR3 extends over 16 amino acids. Germline assignment: CDR1 SQVTM and CDR2 ANQGSEA. V gave up 1 base and J gave up 0 bases, with 13 bases separating them. This CDR3 reads CSVEAQGPSSYNEQFF. The CDR3 DNA reads TGCAGCGTTGAAGCACAGGGTCCCAGCTCCTACAATGAGCAGTTCTTC.

The rearrangement links TRBV2 to TRBJ1-3, with TRBD1 matching 8 bases. The CDR3 has 14 amino acids. J gave up 3 bases and V 3 bases, and 1 base lay outside the gene matches. Germline assignment: CDR1 SNHLY and CDR2 FYNNEI. This CDR3 reads CASSDDRGGNTIYF. The DNA of the CDR3 is TGTGCCAGCAGTGACGACAGGGGTGGAAACACCATATATTTT.